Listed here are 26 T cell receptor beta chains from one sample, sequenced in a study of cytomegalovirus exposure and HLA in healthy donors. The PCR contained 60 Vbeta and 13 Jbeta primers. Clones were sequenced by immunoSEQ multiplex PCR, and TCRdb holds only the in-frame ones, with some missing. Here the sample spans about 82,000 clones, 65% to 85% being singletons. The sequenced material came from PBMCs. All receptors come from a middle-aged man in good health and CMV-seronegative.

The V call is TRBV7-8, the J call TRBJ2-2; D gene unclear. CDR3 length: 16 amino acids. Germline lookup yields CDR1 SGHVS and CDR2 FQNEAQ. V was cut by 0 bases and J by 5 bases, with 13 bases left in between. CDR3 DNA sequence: TGTGCCAGCAGCTTAGCGTCAACTACCCGAACCGGGGAGCTGTTTTTT. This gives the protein CASSLASTTRTGELFF.

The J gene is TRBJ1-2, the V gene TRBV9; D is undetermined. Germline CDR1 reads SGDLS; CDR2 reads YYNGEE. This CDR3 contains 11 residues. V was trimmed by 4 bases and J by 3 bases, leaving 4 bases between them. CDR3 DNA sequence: TGTGCCAGCAGCTCCTACTATGGCTACACCTTC. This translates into CASSSYYGYTF.

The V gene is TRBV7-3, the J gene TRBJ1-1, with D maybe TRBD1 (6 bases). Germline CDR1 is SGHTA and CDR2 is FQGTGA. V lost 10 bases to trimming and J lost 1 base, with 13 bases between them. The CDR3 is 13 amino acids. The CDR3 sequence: CATARQENTEAFF. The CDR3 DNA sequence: TGTGCCACCGCTAGACAGGAGAACACTGAAGCTTTCTTT.

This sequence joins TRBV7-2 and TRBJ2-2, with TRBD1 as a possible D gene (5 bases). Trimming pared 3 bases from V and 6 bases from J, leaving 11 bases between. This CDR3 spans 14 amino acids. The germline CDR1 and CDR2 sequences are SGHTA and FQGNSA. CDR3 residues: CASSFDSFAGELFF. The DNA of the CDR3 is TGTGCCAGCAGCTTTGACAGTTTCGCCGGGGAGCTGTTTTTT.

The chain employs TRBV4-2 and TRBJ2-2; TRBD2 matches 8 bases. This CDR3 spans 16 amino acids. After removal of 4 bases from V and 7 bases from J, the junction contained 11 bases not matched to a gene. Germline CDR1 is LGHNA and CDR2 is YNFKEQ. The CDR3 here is CASSRSGTSGVGELFF. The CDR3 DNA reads TGTGCCAGCAGCCGGTCCGGGACTAGTGGTGTCGGGGAGCTGTTTTTT.

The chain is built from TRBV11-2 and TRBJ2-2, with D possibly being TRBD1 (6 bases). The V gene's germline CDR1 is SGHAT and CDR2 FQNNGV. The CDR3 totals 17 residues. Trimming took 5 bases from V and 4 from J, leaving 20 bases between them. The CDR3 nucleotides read TGTGCCAGCAGCCTAAAGGGGGTCGCAGGGATCACCGGGGAGCTGTTTTTT. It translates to CASSLKGVAGITGELFF. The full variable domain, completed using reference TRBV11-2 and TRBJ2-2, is EAGVAQSPRYKIIEKRQSVAFWCNPISGHATLYWYQQILGQGPKLLIQFQNNGVVDDSQLPKDRFSAERLKGVDSTLKIQPAKLEDSAVYLCASSLKGVAGITGELFFGEGSRLTVL.

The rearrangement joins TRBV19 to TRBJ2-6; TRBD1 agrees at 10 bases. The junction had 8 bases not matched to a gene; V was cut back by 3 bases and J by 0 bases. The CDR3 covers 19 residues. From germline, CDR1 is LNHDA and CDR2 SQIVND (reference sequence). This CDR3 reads CASSIETGGLSSGANVLTF. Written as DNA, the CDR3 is TGTGCCAGTAGTATCGAGACAGGGGGCCTTAGCTCTGGGGCCAACGTCCTGACTTTC.

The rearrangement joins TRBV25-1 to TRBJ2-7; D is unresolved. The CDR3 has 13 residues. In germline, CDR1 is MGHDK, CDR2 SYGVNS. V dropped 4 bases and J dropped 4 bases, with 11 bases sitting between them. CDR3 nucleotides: TGTGCCAGCAGTGTGGGCAATCTGTACGAGCAGTACTTC. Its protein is CASSVGNLYEQYF.

The CDR3 DNA reads as TGTGCCAGCAGTGAATCTGCGGACACTGAAGCTTTCTTT. The encoded protein is CASSESADTEAFF. This sequence joins TRBV2 and TRBJ1-1; D unclear. Between the trimmed V and J ends, which lost 2 bases and 3 bases, there was a span of 7 bases. This CDR3 has 13 amino acids. Per the germline V gene, CDR1 is SNHLY and CDR2 is FYNNEI.

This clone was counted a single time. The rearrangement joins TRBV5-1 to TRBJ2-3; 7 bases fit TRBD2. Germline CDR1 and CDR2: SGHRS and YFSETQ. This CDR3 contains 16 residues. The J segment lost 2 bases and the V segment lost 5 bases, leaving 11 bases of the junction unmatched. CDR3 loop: CASSVGGWRNTDTQYF. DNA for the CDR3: TGCGCCAGCAGTGTCGGGGGGTGGCGCAACACAGATACGCAGTATTTT.

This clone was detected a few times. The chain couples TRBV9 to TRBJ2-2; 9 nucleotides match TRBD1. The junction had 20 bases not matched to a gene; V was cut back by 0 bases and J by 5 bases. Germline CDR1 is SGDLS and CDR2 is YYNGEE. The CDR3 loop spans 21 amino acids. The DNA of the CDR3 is TGTGCCAGCAGCGTAGCCCCGAAATGGCAGATCGGGACAGGGTTGACCGGGGAGCTGTTTTTT. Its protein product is CASSVAPKWQIGTGLTGELFF.

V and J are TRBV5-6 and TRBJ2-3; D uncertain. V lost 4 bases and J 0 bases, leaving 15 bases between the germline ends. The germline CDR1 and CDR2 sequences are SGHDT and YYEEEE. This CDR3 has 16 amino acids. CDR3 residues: CASSRMSATSTDTQYF. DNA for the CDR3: TGTGCCAGCAGCCGGATGTCGGCGACTAGCACAGATACGCAGTATTTT.

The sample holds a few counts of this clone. The CDR3, as DNA: TGCGCCAGCAGCCAAGTGGGCCAGGGGAGCAATCAGCCCCAGCATTTT. It encodes CASSQVGQGSNQPQHF. The chain combines TRBV4-1 with TRBJ1-5; possibly TRBD1 for D (6 bases). V was cut by 1 base and J by 1 base, with 11 bases left in between. The CDR3 is made up of 16 amino acids. Germline lookup yields CDR1 MGHRA and CDR2 YSYEKL.

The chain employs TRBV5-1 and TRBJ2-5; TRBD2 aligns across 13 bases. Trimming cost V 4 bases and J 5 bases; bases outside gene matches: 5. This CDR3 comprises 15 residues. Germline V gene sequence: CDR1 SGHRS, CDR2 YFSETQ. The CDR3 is CASSRGLAGVETQYF. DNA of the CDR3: TGCGCCAGCAGCCGAGGACTAGCGGGGGTGGAGACCCAGTACTTC.

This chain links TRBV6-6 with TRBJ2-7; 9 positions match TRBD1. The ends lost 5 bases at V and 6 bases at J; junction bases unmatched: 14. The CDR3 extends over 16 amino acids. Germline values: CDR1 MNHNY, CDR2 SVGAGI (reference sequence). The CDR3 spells CASSPPTGTGSGEQYF. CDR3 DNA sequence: TGTGCCAGCAGTCCCCCGACCGGGACAGGGAGCGGCGAGCAGTACTTC.

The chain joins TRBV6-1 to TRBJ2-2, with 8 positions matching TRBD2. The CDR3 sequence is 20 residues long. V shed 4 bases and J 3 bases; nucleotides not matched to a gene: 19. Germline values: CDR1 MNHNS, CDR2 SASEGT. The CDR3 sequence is CASSVRAGGQPRAHTGELFF. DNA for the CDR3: TGTGCCAGCAGTGTAAGGGCGGGGGGCCAACCAAGGGCACACACCGGGGAGCTGTTTTTT.

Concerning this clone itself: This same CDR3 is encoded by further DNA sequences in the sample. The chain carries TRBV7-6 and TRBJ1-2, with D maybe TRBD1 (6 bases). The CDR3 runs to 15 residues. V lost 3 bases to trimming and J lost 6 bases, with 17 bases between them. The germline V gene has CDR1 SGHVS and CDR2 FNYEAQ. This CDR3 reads CASSLVAAGGHGYTF. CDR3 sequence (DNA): TGTGCCAGCAGCTTGGTAGCCGCGGGGGGGCATGGCTACACCTTC.

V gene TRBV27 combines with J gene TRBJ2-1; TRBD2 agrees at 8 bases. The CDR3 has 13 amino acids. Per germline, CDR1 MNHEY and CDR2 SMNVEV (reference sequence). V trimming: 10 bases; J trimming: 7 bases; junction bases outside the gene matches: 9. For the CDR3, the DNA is TGTGCCACGGGGGGGCAGGGCCGGAATGAGCAGTTCTTC. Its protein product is CATGGQGRNEQFF.

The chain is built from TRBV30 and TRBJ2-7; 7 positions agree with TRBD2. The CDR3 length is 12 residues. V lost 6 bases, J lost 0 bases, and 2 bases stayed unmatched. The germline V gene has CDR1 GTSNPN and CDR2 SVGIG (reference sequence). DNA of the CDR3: TGTGCCTGCGCGGGGGACTCCTACGAGCAGTACTTC. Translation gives CACAGDSYEQYF.

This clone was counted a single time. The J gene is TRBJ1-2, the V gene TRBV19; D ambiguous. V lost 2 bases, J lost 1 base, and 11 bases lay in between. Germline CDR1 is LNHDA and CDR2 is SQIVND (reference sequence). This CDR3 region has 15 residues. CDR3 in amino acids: CASSIIGIHNYGYTF. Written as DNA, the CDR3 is TGTGCCAGTAGTATAATCGGGATTCATAACTATGGCTACACCTTC.

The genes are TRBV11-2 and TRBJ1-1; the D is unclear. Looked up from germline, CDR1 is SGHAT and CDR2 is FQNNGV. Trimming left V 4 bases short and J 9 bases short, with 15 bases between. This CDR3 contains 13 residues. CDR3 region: CASSSQALSKAFF. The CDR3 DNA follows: TGTGCCAGCAGCTCCCAGGCGTTGTCCAAAGCTTTCTTT. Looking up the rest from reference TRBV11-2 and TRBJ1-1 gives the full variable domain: EAGVAQSPRYKIIEKRQSVAFWCNPISGHATLYWYQQILGQGPKLLIQFQNNGVVDDSQLPKDRFSAERLKGVDSTLKIQPAKLEDSAVYLCASSSQALSKAFFGQGTRLTVV.

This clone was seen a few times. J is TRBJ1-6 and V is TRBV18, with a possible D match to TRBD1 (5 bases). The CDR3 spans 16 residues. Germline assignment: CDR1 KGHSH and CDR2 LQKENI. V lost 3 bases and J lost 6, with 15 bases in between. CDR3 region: CASSPRVPSSNSPLHF. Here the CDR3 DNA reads TGTGCCAGCTCACCCAGGGTGCCCAGCAGTAATTCACCCCTCCACTTT. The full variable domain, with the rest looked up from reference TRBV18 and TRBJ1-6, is NAGVMQNPRHLVRRRGQEARLRCSPMKGHSHVYWYRQLPEEGLKFMVYLQKENIIDESGMPKERFSAEFPKEGPSILRIQQVVRGDSAAYFCASSPRVPSSNSPLHFGNGTRLTVT.

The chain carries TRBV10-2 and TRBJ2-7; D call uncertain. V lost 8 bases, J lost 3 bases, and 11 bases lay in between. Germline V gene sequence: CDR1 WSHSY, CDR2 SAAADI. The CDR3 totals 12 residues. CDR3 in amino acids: CASANIFYEQYF. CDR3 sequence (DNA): TGCGCCAGCGCAAACATTTTCTACGAGCAGTACTTC.

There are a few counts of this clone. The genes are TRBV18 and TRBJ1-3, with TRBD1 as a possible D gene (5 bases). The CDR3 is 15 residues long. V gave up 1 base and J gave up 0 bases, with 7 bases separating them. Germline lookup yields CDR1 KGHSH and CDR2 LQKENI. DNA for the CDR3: TGTGCCAGCTCACCACAGACAGACTCTGGAAACACCATATATTTT. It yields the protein CASSPQTDSGNTIYF.

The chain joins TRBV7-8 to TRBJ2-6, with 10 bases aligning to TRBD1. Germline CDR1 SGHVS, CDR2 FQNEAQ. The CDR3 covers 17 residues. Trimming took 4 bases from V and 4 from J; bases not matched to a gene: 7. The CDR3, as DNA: TGTGCCAGCAGCTCCGGGACAGGGGTGCGGGGGGCCAACGTCCTGACTTTC. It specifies CASSSGTGVRGANVLTF.

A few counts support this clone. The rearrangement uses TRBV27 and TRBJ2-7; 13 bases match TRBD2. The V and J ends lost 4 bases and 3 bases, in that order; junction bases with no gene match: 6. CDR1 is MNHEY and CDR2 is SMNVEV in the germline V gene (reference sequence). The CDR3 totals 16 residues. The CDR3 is CASSSLGLAGDYEQYF. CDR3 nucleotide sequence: TGTGCCAGCAGTTCCCTCGGACTAGCGGGGGACTACGAGCAGTACTTC.